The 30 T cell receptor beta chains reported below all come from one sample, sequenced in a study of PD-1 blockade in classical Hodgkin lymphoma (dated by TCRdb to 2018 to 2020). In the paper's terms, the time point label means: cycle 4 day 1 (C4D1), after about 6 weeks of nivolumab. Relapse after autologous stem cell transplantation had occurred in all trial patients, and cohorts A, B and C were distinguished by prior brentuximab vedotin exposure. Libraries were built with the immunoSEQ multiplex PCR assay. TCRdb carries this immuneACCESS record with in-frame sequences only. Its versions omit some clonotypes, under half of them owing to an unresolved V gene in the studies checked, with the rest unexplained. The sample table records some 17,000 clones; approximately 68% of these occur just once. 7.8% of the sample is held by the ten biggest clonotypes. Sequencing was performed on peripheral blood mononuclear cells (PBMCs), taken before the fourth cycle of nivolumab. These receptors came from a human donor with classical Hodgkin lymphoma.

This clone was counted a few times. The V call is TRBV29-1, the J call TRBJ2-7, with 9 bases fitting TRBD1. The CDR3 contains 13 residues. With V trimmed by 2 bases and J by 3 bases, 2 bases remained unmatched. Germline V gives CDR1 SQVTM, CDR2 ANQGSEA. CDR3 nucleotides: TGCAGCGTTGAATCGGGACAGGGCTACGAGCAGTACTTC. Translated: CSVESGQGYEQYF.

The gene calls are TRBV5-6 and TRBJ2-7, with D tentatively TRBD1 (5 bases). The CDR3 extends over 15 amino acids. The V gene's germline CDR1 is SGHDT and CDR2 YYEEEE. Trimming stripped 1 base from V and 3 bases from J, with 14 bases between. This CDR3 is CASSLPGRAGYEQYF. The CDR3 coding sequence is TGTGCCAGCAGCTTGCCGGGCAGGGCAGGCTACGAGCAGTACTTC.

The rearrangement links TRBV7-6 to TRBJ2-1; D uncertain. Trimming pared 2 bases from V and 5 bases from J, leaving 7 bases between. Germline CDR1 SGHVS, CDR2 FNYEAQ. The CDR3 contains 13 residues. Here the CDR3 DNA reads TGTGCCAGCAGCTTACAAGGTCACAATGAGCAGTTCTTC. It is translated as CASSLQGHNEQFF.

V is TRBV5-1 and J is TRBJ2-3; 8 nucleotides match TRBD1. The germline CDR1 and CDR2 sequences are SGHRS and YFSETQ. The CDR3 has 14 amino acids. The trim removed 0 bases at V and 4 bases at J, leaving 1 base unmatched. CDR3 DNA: TGCGCCAGCAGCTTGGGACAGGGGCCAGATACGCAGTATTTT. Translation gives CASSLGQGPDTQYF.

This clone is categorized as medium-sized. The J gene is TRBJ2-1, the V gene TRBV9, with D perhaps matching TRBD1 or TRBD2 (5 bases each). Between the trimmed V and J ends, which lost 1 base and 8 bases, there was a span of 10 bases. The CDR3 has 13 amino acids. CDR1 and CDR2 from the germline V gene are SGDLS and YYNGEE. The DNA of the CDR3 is TGTGCCAGCAGCGTACGGGGCGGAGATGAGCAGTTCTTC. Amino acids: CASSVRGGDEQFF. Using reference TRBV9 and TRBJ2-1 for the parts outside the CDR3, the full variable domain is DSGVTQTPKHLITATGQRVTLRCSPRSGDLSVYWYQQSLDQGLQFLIQYYNGEERAKGNILERFSAQQFPDLHSELNLSSLELGDSALYFCASSVRGGDEQFFGPGTRLTVL.

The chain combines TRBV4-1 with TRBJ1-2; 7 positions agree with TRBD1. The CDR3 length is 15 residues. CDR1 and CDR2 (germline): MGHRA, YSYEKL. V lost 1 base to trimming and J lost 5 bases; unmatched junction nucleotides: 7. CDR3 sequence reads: CASSQVLRGPYGYTF. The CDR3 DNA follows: TGCGCCAGCAGCCAAGTTCTGAGGGGGCCTTATGGCTACACCTTC.

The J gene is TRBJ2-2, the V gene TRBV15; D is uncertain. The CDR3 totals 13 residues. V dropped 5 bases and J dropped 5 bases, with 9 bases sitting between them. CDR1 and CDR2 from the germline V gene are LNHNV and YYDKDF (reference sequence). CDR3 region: CATSPVGTGELFF. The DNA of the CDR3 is TGTGCCACCAGCCCCGTGGGGACCGGGGAGCTGTTTTTT.

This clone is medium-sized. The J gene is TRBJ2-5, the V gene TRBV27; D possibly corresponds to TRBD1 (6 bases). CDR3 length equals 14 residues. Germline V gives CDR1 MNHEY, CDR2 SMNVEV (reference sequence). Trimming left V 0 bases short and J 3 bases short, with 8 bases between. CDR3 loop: CASSLSRDKETQYF. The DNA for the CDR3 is TGTGCCAGCAGTTTATCTCGGGACAAAGAGACCCAGTACTTC.

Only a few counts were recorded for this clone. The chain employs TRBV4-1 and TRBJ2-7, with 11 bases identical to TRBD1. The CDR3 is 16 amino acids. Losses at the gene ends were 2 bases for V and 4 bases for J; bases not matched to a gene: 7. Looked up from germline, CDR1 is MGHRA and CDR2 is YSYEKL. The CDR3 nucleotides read TGCGCCAGCAGCCAAAGACCGGGACAGGGGGAATACGAGCAGTACTTC. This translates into CASSQRPGQGEYEQYF.

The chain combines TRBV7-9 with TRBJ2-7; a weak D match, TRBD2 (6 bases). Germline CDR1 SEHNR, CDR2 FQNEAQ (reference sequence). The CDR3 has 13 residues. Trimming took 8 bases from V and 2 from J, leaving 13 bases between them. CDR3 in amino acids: CASRRDSPYEQYF. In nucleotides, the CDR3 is TGTGCCAGCCGCCGGGACTCGCCCTACGAGCAGTACTTC.

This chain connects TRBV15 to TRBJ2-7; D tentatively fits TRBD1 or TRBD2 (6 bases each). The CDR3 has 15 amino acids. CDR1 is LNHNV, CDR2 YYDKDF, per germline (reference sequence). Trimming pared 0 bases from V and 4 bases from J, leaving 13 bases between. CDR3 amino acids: CATSREGGGLYEQYF. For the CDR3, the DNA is TGTGCCACCAGCAGAGAAGGAGGGGGGTTGTACGAGCAGTACTTC.

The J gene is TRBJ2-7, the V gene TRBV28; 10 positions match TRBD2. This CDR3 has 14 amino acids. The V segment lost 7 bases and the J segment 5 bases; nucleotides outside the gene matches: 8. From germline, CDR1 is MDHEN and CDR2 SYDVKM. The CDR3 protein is CASIAAGGLDEQYF. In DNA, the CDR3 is TGTGCCAGCATAGCAGCGGGAGGGTTGGACGAGCAGTACTTC.

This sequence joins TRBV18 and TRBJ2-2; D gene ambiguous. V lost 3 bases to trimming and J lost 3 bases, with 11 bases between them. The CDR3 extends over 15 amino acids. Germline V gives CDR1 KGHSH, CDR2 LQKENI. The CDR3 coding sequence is TGTGCCAGCTCACCCCCGCAGCCCCACACCGGGGAGCTGTTTTTT. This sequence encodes CASSPPQPHTGELFF.

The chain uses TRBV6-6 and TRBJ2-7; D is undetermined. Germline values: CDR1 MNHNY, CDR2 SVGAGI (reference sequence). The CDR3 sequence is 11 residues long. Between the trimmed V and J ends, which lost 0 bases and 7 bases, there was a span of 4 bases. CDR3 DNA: TGTGCCAGCAGTTACTCGAAAGAGCAGTACTTC. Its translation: CASSYSKEQYF.

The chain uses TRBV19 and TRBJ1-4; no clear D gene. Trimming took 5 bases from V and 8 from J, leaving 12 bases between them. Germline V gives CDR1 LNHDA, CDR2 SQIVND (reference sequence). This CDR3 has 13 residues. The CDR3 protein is CASSPWMGEKLFF. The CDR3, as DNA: TGTGCCAGTAGTCCCTGGATGGGCGAAAAACTGTTTTTT.

The CDR3 DNA sequence: TGTGCCAGCAGTGCTAGGGGGAGTCGGAACAATGAGCAGTTCTTC. Protein: CASSARGSRNNEQFF. The chain combines TRBV2 with TRBJ2-1, with D possibly TRBD1 on 6 matching bases. From germline, CDR1 is SNHLY and CDR2 FYNNEI. The CDR3 runs to 15 residues. The V and J ends lost 4 bases and 5 bases respectively, with 15 bases between them.

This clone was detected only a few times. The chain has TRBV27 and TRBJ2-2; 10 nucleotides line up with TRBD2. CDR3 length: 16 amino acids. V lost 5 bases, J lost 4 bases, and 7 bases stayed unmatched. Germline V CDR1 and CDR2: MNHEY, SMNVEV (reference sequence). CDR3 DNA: TGTGCCAGCAGTCGCCTGCTAGCGGGAGCCACCGGGGAGCTGTTTTTT. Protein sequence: CASSRLLAGATGELFF.

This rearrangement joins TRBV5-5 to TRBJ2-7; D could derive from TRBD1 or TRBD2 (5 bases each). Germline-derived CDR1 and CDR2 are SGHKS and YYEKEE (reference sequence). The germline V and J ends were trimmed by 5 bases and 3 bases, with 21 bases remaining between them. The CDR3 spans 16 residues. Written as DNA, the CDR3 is TGTGCCAGCAGTTTCGATGGCCGGGACGGAGGCTACGAGCAGTACTTC. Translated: CASSFDGRDGGYEQYF.

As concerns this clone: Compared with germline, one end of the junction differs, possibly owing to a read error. CDR3 nucleotides: TGTGCCAGCAGTTTATTGCACCTTACAGGGGTCTTCTTC. This codes for CASSLLHLTGVFF. This chain connects TRBV28 to TRBJ2-7, with 7 nucleotides matching TRBD1. From germline, CDR1 is MDHEN and CDR2 SYDVKM. CDR3 length equals 13 residues.

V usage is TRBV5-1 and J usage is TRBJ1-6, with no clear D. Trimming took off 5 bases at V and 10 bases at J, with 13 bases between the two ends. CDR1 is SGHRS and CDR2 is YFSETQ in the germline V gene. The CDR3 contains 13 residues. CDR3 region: CASRNISGSPLHF. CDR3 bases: TGCGCCAGCAGAAACATCTCCGGGTCACCCCTCCACTTT.

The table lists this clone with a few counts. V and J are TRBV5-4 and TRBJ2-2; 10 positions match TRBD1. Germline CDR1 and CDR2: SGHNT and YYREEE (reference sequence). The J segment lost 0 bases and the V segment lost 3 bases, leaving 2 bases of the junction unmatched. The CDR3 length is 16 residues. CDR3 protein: CASSWGQGSNTGELFF. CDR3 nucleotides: TGTGCCAGCAGCTGGGGACAGGGGTCGAACACCGGGGAGCTGTTTTTT.

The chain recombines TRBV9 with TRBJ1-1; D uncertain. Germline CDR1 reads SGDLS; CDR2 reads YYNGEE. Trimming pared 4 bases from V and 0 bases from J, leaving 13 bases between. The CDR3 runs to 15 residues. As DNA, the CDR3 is TGTGCCAGCAGCCACAATAAGTTGATGAACACTGAAGCTTTCTTT. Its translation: CASSHNKLMNTEAFF.

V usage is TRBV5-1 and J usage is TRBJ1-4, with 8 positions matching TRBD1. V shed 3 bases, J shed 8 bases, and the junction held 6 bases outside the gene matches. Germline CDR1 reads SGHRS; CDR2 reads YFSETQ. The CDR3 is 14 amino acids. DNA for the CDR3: TGCGCCAGCAGCTCGGACAGGGACGGAGAAAAACTGTTTTTT. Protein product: CASSSDRDGEKLFF.

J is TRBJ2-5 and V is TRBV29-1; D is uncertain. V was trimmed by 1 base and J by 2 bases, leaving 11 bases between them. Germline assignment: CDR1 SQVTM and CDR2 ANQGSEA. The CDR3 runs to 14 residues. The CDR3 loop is CSVEALSFQETQYF. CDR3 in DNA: TGCAGCGTTGAAGCATTATCTTTTCAAGAGACCCAGTACTTC.

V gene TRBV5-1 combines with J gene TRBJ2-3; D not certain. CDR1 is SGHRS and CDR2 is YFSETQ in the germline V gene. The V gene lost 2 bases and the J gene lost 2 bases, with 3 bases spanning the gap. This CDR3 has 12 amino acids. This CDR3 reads CASSFSTDTQYF. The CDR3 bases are TGCGCCAGCAGCTTTTCCACAGATACGCAGTATTTT.

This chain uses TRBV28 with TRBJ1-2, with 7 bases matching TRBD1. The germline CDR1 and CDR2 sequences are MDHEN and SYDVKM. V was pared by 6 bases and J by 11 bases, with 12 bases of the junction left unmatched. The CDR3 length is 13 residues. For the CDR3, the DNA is TGTGCCAGCAGGTCGACAGGGAAGGAGGGTTACACCTTC. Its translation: CASRSTGKEGYTF.

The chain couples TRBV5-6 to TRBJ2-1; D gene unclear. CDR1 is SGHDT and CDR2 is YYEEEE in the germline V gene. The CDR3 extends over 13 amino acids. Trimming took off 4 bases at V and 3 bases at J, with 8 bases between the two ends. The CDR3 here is CASSPGYYNEQFF. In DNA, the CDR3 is TGTGCCAGCAGCCCCGGGTACTACAATGAGCAGTTCTTC.

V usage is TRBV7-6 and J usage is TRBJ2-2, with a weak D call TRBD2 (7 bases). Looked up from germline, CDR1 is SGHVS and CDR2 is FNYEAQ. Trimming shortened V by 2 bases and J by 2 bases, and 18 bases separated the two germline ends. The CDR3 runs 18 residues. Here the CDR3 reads CASSLRGGDPRNTGELFF. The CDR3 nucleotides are TGTGCCAGCAGCTTACGCGGGGGCGACCCACGAAACACCGGGGAGCTGTTTTTT.

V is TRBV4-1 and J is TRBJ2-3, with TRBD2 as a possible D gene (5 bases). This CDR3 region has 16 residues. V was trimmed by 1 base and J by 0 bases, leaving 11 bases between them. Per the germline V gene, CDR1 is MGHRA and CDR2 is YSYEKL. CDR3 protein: CASSQGTLASTDTQYF. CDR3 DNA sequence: TGCGCCAGCAGCCAAGGGACTTTGGCTAGCACAGATACGCAGTATTTT.

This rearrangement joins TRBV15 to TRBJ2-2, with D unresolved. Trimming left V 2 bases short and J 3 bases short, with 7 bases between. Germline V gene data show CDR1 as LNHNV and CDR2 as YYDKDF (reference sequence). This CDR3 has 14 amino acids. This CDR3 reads CATSRSRDTGELFF. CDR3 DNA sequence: TGTGCCACCAGCAGATCCCGGGACACCGGGGAGCTGTTTTTT.